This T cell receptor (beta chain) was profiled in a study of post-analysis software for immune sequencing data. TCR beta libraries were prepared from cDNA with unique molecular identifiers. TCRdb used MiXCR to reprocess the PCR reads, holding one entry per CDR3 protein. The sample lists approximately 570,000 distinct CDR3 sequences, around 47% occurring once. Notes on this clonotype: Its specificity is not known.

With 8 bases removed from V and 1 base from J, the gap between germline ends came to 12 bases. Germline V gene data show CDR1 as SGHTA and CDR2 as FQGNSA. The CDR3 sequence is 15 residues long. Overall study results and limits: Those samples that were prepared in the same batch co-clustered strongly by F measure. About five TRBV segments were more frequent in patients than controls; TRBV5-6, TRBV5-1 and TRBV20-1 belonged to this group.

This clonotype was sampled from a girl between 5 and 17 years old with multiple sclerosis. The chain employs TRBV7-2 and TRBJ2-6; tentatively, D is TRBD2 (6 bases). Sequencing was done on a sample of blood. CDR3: CASGGYLSGANVLTF. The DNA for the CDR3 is TGTGCCAGCGGGGGGTATTTGTCTGGGGCCAACGTCCTGACTTTC.